Listed below are T cell receptor beta chains from one sample, sequenced in a study of T cells after yellow fever vaccination. TCRdb independently ran MiXCR on the 5' RACE reads; one entry per CDR3 protein. The data show 500,000 to 650,000 distinct CDR3 sequences, approximately 15% seen once. Source: PBMCs, taken on the day of the yellow fever booster vaccination. The receptors were gathered from a man aged 30-40 years who received the YFV17D yellow fever vaccine. CDR3s include the opening cysteine and the closing phenylalanine or tryptophan. D genes are given only for firm matches. For some rows the clone size is stated as once, few or many, or as a class when expanded; others skip it.

size: few; V: TRBV7-2; D: -; J: TRBJ1-2; CDR3: CASSLSTAVYGYTF; DNA: TGTGCCAGCAGCTTATCGACAGCAGTTTATGGCTACACCTTC
size: many; V: TRBV10-3; D: TRBD1; J: TRBJ2-1; CDR3: CAIPAGTGGANEQFF; DNA: TGTGCCATCCCCGCAGGGACAGGGGGTGCAAATGAGCAGTTCTTC
size: -; V: TRBV5-1; D: TRBD1; J: TRBJ2-5; CDR3: CASTTGAQETQYF; DNA: TGCGCCAGCACCACAGGGGCCCAAGAGACCCAGTACTTC
size: -; V: TRBV6-2/TRBV6-3; D: TRBD2; J: TRBJ2-5; CDR3: CASSGGTSGTQYF; DNA: TGTGCCAGCAGCGGCGGGACTAGCGGAACCCAGTACTTC
size: few; V: TRBV6-5; D: TRBD1; J: TRBJ2-3; CDR3: CASSYVTGGDTQYF; DNA: TGTGCCAGCAGTTACGTCACAGGGGGGGATACGCAGTATTTT
size: few; V: TRBV18; D: -; J: TRBJ1-1; CDR3: CASSPPASAEAFF; DNA: TGTGCCAGCTCACCCCCAGCATCGGCTGAAGCTTTCTTT
size: -; V: TRBV20-1; D: -; J: TRBJ2-1; CDR3: CSARAERGEQFF; DNA: TGCAGTGCTAGAGCCGAACGGGGTGAGCAGTTCTTC
size: -; V: TRBV4-1; D: -; J: TRBJ2-7; CDR3: CASKPLERGYEQYF; DNA: TGCGCCAGCAAACCCTTAGAAAGGGGATACGAGCAGTACTTC
size: -; V: TRBV12-3/TRBV12-4; D: -; J: TRBJ2-1; CDR3: CASSNTSPYYEQFF; DNA: TGTGCCAGCAGCAACACGAGCCCGTACTATGAGCAGTTCTTC
size: -; V: TRBV12-3/TRBV12-4; D: -; J: TRBJ2-3; CDR3: CASRNPGTDTQYF; DNA: TGTGCCAGCAGAAATCCCGGGACCGATACGCAGTATTTT
size: -; V: TRBV12-5; D: TRBD2; J: TRBJ2-7; CDR3: CASGLTSGRPGYEQYF; DNA: TGTGCTAGTGGTTTGACCAGCGGGAGGCCCGGCTACGAGCAGTACTTC
size: few; V: TRBV2; D: -; J: TRBJ2-5; CDR3: CASSVRPRQETQYF; DNA: TGTGCCAGCAGTGTTCGGCCCCGCCAAGAGACCCAGTACTTC
size: -; V: TRBV5-1; D: -; J: TRBJ2-1; CDR3: CASSIGLVGNEQFF; DNA: TGCGCCAGCAGCATTGGGCTAGTGGGCAATGAGCAGTTCTTC
size: few; V: TRBV30; D: -; J: TRBJ2-1; CDR3: CAWSGAGSSYNEQFF; DNA: TGTGCCTGGAGTGGGGCGGGTAGCTCCTACAATGAGCAGTTCTTC
size: few; V: TRBV12-3/TRBV12-4; D: -; J: TRBJ2-3; CDR3: CASSLAPSADLDTQYF; DNA: TGTGCCAGCAGTTTAGCGCCAAGCGCCGACTTAGATACGCAGTATTTT
size: few; V: TRBV19; D: -; J: TRBJ2-1; CDR3: CASSIGGIVTNEQFF; DNA: TGTGCCAGTAGTATCGGCGGAATAGTGACGAATGAGCAGTTCTTC